The 14 T cell receptor beta chains listed next were all sequenced from one sample in a study of OX40 agonist ivuxolimab in advanced cancers. TCRdb's copy holds only in-frame clones and misses some; the assay was immunoSEQ multiplex PCR. The data show tens of thousands of clones, 80% to 90% seen once. The sample here was CD4+ or CD8+ T cells sorted from blood, taken in a trial of the OX40 agonist ivuxolimab. These receptors all stem from an adult with an advanced solid tumor such as melanoma, head and neck, liver or kidney cancer.

V usage is TRBV5-1 and J usage is TRBJ2-7; D remains unclear. V dropped 1 base and J dropped 7 bases, with 12 bases sitting between them. CDR3 length equals 13 residues. Germline lookup yields CDR1 SGHRS and CDR2 YFSETQ. Written as DNA, the CDR3 is TGCGCCAGCAGCTTGAAGTTAATGGGAGAGCAGTACTTC. Translation: CASSLKLMGEQYF.

J is TRBJ2-7 and V is TRBV5-1, with D possibly matching TRBD1 (6 bases). Germline-derived CDR1 and CDR2 are SGHRS and YFSETQ. This CDR3 region has 14 residues. Between the trimmed V and J ends, which lost 1 base and 5 bases, there was a span of 13 bases. The CDR3 sequence is CASSLFDRSHEQYF. In nucleotides, the CDR3 is TGCGCCAGCAGCTTGTTTGACAGGTCCCACGAGCAGTACTTC.

The chain employs TRBV14 and TRBJ2-1; D uncertain. Germline lookup yields CDR1 SGHDN and CDR2 FVKESK. The length of the CDR3 is 16 residues. V was shortened by 5 bases and J by 0 bases, with 14 bases between the two germline ends. CDR3 sequence: CASSSYWGSSYNEQFF. The CDR3 nucleotides are TGTGCCAGCAGCTCCTACTGGGGAAGCTCCTACAATGAGCAGTTCTTC. Together with reference TRBV14 and TRBJ2-1, the CDR3 gives the full variable domain: EAGVTQFPSHSVIEKGQTVTLRCDPISGHDNLYWYRRVMGKEIKFLLHFVKESKQDESGMPNNRFLAERTGGTYSTLKVQPAELEDSGVYFCASSSYWGSSYNEQFFGPGTRLTVL.

The genes are TRBV30 and TRBJ2-7, with TRBD2 as a possible D gene (5 bases). This CDR3 is built from 12 residues. Trimming took 2 bases from V and 4 from J, leaving 9 bases between them. CDR1 and CDR2 from the germline V gene are GTSNPN and SVGIG (reference sequence). CDR3 loop: CAWSWESYEQYF. The CDR3 nucleotides are TGTGCCTGGAGTTGGGAGAGTTACGAGCAGTACTTC.

This sequence joins TRBV10-3 and TRBJ2-1; no definite D call. The CDR3 is 16 amino acids. The germline V and J ends were trimmed by 0 bases and 4 bases, with 13 bases remaining between them. Per the germline V gene, CDR1 is ENHRY and CDR2 is SYGVKD. DNA of the CDR3: TGTGCCATCAGTGAGTCAATAGCCAGAAATTACAATGAGCAGTTCTTC. Protein product: CAISESIARNYNEQFF.

To note about this clone: At one of its ends the junction is not consistent with the germline gene, which may arise from a read error. The chain couples TRBV4-1 to TRBJ1-4; perhaps TRBD1 as D (5 bases). Germline V gives CDR1 MGHRA, CDR2 YSYEKL. The length of the CDR3 is 21 residues. DNA for the CDR3: TGCGCCAGCAGTCAAGATAGGAGAAGCCCCGCGCAGGGTGCAACTAATGAAAAACTGTTTTTT. It codes for CASSQDRRSPAQGATNEKLFF.

The chain is built from TRBV5-1 and TRBJ1-6, with a weak D call TRBD1 (6 bases). Trimming pared 4 bases from V and 8 bases from J, leaving 16 bases between. From germline, CDR1 is SGHRS and CDR2 YFSETQ. The CDR3 spans 15 residues. The CDR3 loop is CASSPEDGGDSPLHF. CDR3 DNA: TGCGCCAGCAGCCCCGAGGACGGGGGCGATTCACCCCTCCACTTT.

The chain combines TRBV30 with TRBJ2-5; TRBD1 agrees at 7 bases. V dropped 2 bases and J dropped 7; count of bases not matched to a gene: 13. Germline values: CDR1 GTSNPN, CDR2 SVGIG (reference sequence). This CDR3 region has 15 residues. In DNA form, the CDR3 reads TGTGCCTGGAGTCCCTACGGGACAGCTGTCGCGACCCAGTACTTC. Translated, it gives CAWSPYGTAVATQYF.

The V gene is TRBV5-1, the J gene TRBJ2-3, with D tentatively TRBD1 (6 bases). Germline V lookup: CDR1 SGHRS, CDR2 YFSETQ. The CDR3 is 15 residues long. The germline V and J ends were trimmed by 3 bases and 1 base, with 12 bases remaining between them. CDR3 region: CASSYRVGGTDTQYF. In nucleotides, the CDR3 is TGCGCCAGCAGCTACAGGGTGGGGGGCACAGATACGCAGTATTTT.

The J gene is TRBJ1-1, the V gene TRBV2; D is uncertain. The CDR3 totals 13 residues. V was trimmed by 8 bases and J by 1 base, leaving 11 bases between them. Germline CDR1 SNHLY, CDR2 FYNNEI. The CDR3 bases are TGTGCCAGCGGGAAGGTGACGAACACTGAAGCTTTCTTT. Protein product: CASGKVTNTEAFF.

This clone was counted a single time. The CDR3 nucleotides read TGTGCCAGCAGCCAGACTAGCGGGGGGCCGGAGACCCAGTACTTC. Translation gives CASSQTSGGPETQYF. The J gene is TRBJ2-5, the V gene TRBV11-2; the match to TRBD2 covers 13 bases. Trimming cost V 5 bases and J 5 bases; bases outside gene matches: 5. This CDR3 contains 15 residues. The germline V gene encodes CDR1 SGHAT and CDR2 FQNNGV.

In its sample, this clone was seen once. The chain links TRBV28 to TRBJ2-3, with D unresolved. Trimming stripped 1 base from V and 2 bases from J, with 7 bases between. Germline V lookup: CDR1 MDHEN, CDR2 SYDVKM. The CDR3 runs to 14 residues. The CDR3 nucleotides are TGTGCCAGCAGTTTATCTGATTACACAGATACGCAGTATTTT. Protein product: CASSLSDYTDTQYF.

The V gene is TRBV11-3, the J gene TRBJ2-1, with D unclear. The V gene lost 0 bases and the J gene lost 10 bases, with 13 bases spanning the gap. Germline V gene lookup returns CDR1 SGHNT and CDR2 YENEEA. The CDR3 is made up of 14 amino acids. Here the CDR3 DNA reads TGTGCCAGCAGCTTAGACCCGACCTCGCCGGAGCAGTTCTTC. Its protein product is CASSLDPTSPEQFF.

V and J are TRBV5-1 and TRBJ1-6; D perhaps matches TRBD1 (5 bases). Germline V gives CDR1 SGHRS, CDR2 YFSETQ. Trimming stripped 0 bases from V and 10 bases from J, with 14 bases between. The CDR3 extends over 15 amino acids. The CDR3 region is CASSLAVGRESPLHF. CDR3 nucleotides: TGCGCCAGCAGCTTGGCCGTGGGGCGGGAATCACCCCTCCACTTT.